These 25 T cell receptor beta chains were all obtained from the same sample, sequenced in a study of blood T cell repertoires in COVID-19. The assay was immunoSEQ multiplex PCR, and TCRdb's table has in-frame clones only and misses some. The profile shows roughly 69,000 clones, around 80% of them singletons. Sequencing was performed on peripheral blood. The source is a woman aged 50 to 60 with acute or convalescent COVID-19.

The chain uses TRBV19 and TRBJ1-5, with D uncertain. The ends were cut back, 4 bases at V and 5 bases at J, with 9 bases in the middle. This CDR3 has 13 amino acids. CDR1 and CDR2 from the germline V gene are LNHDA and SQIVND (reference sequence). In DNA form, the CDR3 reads TGTGCCAGTAGTAAGGACTTTTATCAGCCCCAGCATTTT. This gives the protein CASSKDFYQPQHF.

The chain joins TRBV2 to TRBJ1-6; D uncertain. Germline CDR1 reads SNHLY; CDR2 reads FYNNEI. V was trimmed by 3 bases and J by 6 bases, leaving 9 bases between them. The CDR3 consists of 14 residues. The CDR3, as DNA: TGTGCCAGCAGTGACCCTCTAGTTAATTCACCCCTCCACTTT. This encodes CASSDPLVNSPLHF. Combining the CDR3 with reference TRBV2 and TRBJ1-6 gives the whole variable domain EPEVTQTPSHQVTQMGQEVILRCVPISNHLYFYWYRQILGQKVEFLVSFYNNEISEKSEIFDDQFSVERPDGSNFTLKIRSTKLEDSAMYFCASSDPLVNSPLHFGNGTRLTVT.

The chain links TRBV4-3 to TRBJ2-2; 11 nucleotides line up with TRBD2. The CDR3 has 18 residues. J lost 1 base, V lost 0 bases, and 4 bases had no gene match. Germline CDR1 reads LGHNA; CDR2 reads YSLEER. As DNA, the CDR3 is TGCGCCAGCAGCCAAGAACTAGCGGGAGCCCTGAACACCGGGGAGCTGTTTTTT. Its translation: CASSQELAGALNTGELFF.

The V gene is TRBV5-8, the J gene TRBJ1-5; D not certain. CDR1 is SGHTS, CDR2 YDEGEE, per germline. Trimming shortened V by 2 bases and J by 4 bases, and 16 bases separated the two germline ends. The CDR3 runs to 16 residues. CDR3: CASSFMKSGWNQPQHF. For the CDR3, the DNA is TGTGCCAGCAGCTTTATGAAAAGCGGATGGAATCAGCCCCAGCATTTT.

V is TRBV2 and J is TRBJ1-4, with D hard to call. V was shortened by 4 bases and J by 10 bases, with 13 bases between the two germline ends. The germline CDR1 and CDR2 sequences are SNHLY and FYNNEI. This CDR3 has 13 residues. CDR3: CASSGLRDSKLFF. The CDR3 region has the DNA TGTGCCAGCAGTGGGCTTCGGGATTCAAAACTGTTTTTT.

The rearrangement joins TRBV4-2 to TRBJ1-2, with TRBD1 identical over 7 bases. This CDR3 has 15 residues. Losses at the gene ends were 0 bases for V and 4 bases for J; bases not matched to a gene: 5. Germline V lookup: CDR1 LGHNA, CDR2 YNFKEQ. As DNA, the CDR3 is TGTGCCAGCAGCCAAGAACGCGGGACAGCCTATGGCTACACCTTC. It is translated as CASSQERGTAYGYTF.

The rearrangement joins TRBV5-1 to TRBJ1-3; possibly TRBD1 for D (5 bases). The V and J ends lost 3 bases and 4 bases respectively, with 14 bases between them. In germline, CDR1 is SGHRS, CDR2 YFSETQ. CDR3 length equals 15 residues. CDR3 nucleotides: TGCGCCAGCAGCTCACTGGCAGGGTCCGGAAACACCATATATTTT. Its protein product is CASSSLAGSGNTIYF.

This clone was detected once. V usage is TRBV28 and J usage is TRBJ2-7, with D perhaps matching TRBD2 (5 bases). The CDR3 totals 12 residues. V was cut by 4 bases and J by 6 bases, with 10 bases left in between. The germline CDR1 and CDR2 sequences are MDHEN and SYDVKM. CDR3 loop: CASSYRTGEQYF. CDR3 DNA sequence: TGTGCCAGCAGTTATAGGACTGGCGAGCAGTACTTC.

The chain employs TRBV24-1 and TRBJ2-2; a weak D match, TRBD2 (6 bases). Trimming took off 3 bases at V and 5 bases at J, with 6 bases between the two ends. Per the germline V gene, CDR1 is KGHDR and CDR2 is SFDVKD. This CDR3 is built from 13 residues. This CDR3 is CATSDRGTGELFF. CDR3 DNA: TGTGCCACCAGTGATCGGGGGACCGGGGAGCTGTTTTTT.

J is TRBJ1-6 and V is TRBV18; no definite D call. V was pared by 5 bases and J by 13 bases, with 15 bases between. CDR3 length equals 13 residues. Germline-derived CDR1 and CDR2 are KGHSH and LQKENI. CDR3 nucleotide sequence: TGTGCCAGCTCATCCGGACCGGAGGTCCCCCTCCACTTT. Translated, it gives CASSSGPEVPLHF.

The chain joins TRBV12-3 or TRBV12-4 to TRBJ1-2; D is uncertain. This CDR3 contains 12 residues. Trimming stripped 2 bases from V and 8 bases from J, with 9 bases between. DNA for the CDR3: TGTGCCAGCAGTTTACTCCCTGGCGGCTACACCTTC. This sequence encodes CASSLLPGGYTF.

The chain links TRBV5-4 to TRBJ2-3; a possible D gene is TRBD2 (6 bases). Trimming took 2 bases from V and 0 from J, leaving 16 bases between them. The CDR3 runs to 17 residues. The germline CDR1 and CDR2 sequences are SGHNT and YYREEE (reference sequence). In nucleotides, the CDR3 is TGTGCCAGCAGCTTTTACCGGGCCCTAGCGAGCACAGATACGCAGTATTTT. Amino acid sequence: CASSFYRALASTDTQYF.

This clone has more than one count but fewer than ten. CDR3 sequence: CASSEWGTGGRLNTEAFF. CDR3 DNA sequence: TGTGCCAGCAGTGAATGGGGGACAGGGGGTAGGCTGAACACTGAAGCTTTCTTT. The chain employs TRBV25-1 and TRBJ1-1; TRBD1 aligns across 11 bases. CDR1 and CDR2 (germline): MGHDK, SYGVNS. The CDR3 sequence is 18 residues long. Trimming at V came to 1 base and at J to 0 bases, leaving 7 bases not matched to a gene.

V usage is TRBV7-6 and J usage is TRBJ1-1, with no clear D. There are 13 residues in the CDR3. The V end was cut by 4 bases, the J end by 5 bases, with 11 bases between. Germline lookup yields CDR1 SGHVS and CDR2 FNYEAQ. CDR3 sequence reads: CASSSLRGTEAFF. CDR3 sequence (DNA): TGTGCCAGCAGCTCCCTACGAGGTACTGAAGCTTTCTTT. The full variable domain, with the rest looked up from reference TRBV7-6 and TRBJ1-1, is GAGVSQSPRYKVTKRGQDVALRCDPISGHVSLYWYRQALGQGPEFLTYFNYEAQQDKSGLPNDRFSAERPEGSISTLTIQRTEQRDSAMYRCASSSLRGTEAFFGQGTRLTVV.

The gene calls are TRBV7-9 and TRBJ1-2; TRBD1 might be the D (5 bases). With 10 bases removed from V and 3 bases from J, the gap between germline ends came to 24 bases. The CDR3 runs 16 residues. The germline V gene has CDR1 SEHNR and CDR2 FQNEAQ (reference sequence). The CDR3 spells CATPPTGREQDYGYTF. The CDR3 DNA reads TGTGCCACCCCCCCGACTGGAAGGGAACAGGACTATGGCTACACCTTC. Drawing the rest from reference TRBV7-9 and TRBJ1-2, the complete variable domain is DTGVSQNPRHKITKRGQNVTFRCDPISEHNRLYWYRQTLGQGPEFLTYFQNEAQLEKSRLLSDRFSAERPKGSFSTLEIQRTEQGDSAMYLCATPPTGREQDYGYTFGSGTRLTVV.

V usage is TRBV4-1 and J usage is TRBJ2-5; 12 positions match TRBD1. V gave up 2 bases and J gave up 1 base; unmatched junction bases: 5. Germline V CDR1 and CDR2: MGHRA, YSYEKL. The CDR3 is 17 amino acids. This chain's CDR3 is CASSQTPGQGAQETQYF. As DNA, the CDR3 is TGCGCCAGCAGCCAAACTCCGGGACAGGGGGCCCAAGAGACCCAGTACTTC.

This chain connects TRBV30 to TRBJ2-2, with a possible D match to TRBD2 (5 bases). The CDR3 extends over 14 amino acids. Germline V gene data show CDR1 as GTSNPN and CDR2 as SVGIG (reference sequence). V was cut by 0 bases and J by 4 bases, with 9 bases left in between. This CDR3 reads CAWSVPGLTGELFF. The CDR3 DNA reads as TGTGCCTGGAGTGTACCAGGACTCACCGGGGAGCTGTTTTTT. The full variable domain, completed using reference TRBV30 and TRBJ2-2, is SQTIHQWPATLVQPVGSPLSLECTVEGTSNPNLYWYRQAAGRGLQLLFYSVGIGQISSEVPQNLSASRPQDRQFILSSKKLLLSDSGFYLCAWSVPGLTGELFFGEGSRLTVL.

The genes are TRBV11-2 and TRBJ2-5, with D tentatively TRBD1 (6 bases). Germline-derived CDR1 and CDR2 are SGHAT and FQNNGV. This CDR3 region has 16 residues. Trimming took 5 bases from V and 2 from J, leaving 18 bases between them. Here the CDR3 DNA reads TGTGCCAGCAGCGAAGAAACAACAGGGATGCAAGAGACCCAGTACTTC. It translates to CASSEETTGMQETQYF.

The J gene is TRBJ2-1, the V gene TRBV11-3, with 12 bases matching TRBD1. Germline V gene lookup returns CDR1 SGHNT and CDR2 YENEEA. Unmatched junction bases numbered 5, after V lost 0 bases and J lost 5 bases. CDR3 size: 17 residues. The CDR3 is CASSLDGTGGGHNEQFF. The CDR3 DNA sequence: TGTGCCAGCAGCTTAGATGGGACAGGGGGCGGGCACAATGAGCAGTTCTTC.

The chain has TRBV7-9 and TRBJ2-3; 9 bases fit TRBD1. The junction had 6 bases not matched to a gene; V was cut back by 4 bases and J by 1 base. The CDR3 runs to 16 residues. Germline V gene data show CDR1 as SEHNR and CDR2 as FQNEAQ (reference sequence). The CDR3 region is CASSWGQGHRTDTQYF. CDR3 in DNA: TGTGCCAGCAGCTGGGGACAGGGCCACCGCACAGATACGCAGTATTTT.

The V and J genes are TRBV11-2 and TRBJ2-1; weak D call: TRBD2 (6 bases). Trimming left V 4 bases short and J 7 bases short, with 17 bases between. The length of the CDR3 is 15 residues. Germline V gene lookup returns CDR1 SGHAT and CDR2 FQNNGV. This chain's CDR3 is CASSYSGPIGNEQFF. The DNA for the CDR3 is TGTGCCAGCAGCTATAGCGGCCCGATAGGGAATGAGCAGTTCTTC.

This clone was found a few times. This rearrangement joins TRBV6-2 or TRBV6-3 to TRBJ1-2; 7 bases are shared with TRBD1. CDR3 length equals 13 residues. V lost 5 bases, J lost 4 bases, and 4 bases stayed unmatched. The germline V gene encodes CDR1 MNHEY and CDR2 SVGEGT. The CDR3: CASSTEGAYGYTF. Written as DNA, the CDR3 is TGTGCCAGCAGTACTGAGGGGGCCTATGGCTACACCTTC.

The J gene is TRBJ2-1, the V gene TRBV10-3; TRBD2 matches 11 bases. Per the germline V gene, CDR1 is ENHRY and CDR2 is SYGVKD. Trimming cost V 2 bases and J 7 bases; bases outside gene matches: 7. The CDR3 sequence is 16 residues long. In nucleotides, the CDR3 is TGTGCCATCAGTGAGGTGGTAGCGGGGGGGCGGAATGAGCAGTTCTTC. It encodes CAISEVVAGGRNEQFF.

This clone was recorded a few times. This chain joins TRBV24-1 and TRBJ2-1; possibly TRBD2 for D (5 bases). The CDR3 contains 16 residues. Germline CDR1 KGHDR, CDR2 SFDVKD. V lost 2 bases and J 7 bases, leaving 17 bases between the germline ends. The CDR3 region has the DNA TGTGCCACCAGTGATTGGACCCTAGCTAGCCAGAATGAGCAGTTCTTC. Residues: CATSDWTLASQNEQFF.

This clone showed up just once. The CDR3 protein is CASSLSGQGTSTEAFF. In nucleotides, the CDR3 is TGTGCCAGCAGCTTATCGGGACAGGGAACCTCCACTGAAGCTTTCTTT. This chain uses TRBV7-3 with TRBJ1-1; 9 nucleotides agree with TRBD1. CDR1 is SGHTA, CDR2 FQGTGA, per germline. With V trimmed by 2 bases and J by 4 bases, 8 bases remained unmatched. This CDR3 is built from 16 residues.